This T cell receptor (beta chain) originates from a study of T cells expressing NK-cell markers. Study information: Sequencing covered eight donors, seven HCMV-seropositive and one seronegative.

TCRdb reprocessed the 5' RACE reads and reports one entry per CDR3 protein, with no DNA. The sample data list 140,000 to 150,000 distinct CDR3 sequences. The germline CDR1 and CDR2 sequences are SGHKS and YYEKEE (reference sequence). The CDR3 length is 15 residues. The material sequenced was blood T cells: a sorted CD56 or NKG2C T cell subset, CD4+ or CD8+ T cells, or bulk PBMC T cells (not recorded which). The genes are TRBV5-5 and TRBJ2-6; the D gene TCRdb calls, TRBD1, cannot be checked with no DNA. The receptor was isolated from a man aged 18 to 30 in good health. The CDR3 region is CASSFRGIGANVLTF.